These T cell receptor beta chains were read from a single sample in a study of graft-versus-host responses after intestinal transplantation. Assay used: immunoSEQ multiplex PCR; TCRdb lists only in-frame clones, some missing. The sample has roughly 97,000 clones, around nine tenths seen once. The input for sequencing was PBMCs, taken approximately 470 days after intestinal transplant. These receptors originate from a human patient who received an intestinal transplant, so some T cells may come from the graft donor. CDR3s include the opening cysteine and the closing phenylalanine or tryptophan. D genes are given only for firm matches.

d_call | j_call | v_call | cdr3_aa | cdr3_nt
TRBD2 | TRBJ2-2 | TRBV4-1 | CASSQAVRGAVTGELFF | TGCGCCAGCAGCCAAGCTGTGCGGGGGGCCGTCACCGGGGAGCTGTTTTTT
TRBD1 | TRBJ1-4 | TRBV7-8 | CASSPDRGSEKLFF | TGTGCCAGCAGCCCCGACAGGGGGAGTGAAAAACTGTTTTTT
TRBD1 | TRBJ1-2 | TRBV6-1 | CASSTGGANYGYTF | TGTGCCAGCAGCACAGGGGGCGCTAACTATGGCTACACCTTC
NA | TRBJ2-1 | TRBV5-1 | CASTLEGPRVDEQFF | TGCGCCAGCACCTTGGAGGGGCCTAGGGTCGATGAGCAGTTCTTC
TRBD1 | TRBJ1-2 | TRBV7-9 | CASSFDRVLGGYTF | TGTGCCAGCAGCTTTGACAGGGTATTAGGAGGCTACACCTTC
TRBD1 | TRBJ1-4 | TRBV11-2 | CASSANPGTAGEKLFF | TGTGCCAGCAGCGCCAACCCGGGGACAGCGGGTGAAAAACTGTTTTTT
NA | TRBJ2-7 | TRBV5-5 | CASSLRFAELPSYEQYF | TGTGCCAGCAGCTTGAGGTTTGCCGAGCTCCCCTCCTACGAGCAGTACTTC
NA | TRBJ2-7 | TRBV9 | CASSATYGTAYEQYF | TGTGCCAGCAGCGCTACCTACGGGACGGCCTACGAGCAGTACTTC
NA | TRBJ1-4 | TRBV29-1 | CSAGQPGGTNEKLFF | TGCAGCGCCGGCCAACCCGGGGGAACTAATGAAAAACTGTTTTTT
NA | TRBJ2-5 | TRBV27 | CASSLSNPVEETQYF | TGTGCCAGCAGTTTGTCCAACCCCGTCGAAGAGACCCAGTACTTC
NA | TRBJ1-4 | TRBV9 | CASSVAEGRRNEKLFF | TGTGCCAGCAGCGTAGCCGAGGGACGGAGGAATGAAAAACTGTTTTTT
NA | TRBJ1-6 | TRBV25-1 | CASSESPSPYNSPLHF | TGTGCCAGCAGTGAATCTCCTTCCCCATATAATTCACCCCTCCACTTT
NA | TRBJ2-2 | TRBV6-1 | CASRGEPNTGELFF | TGTGCCAGCAGAGGTGAACCCAACACCGGGGAGCTGTTTTTT
TRBD1 | TRBJ1-5 | TRBV5-8 | CASSLGGQGAGQPQHF | TGTGCCAGCAGCTTGGGGGGACAGGGGGCCGGTCAGCCCCAGCATTTT
NA | TRBJ1-1 | TRBV5-1 | CASSFAPGHLNTEAFF | TGCGCCAGCAGCTTCGCCCCGGGACATTTAAACACTGAAGCTTTCTTT
NA | TRBJ1-5 | TRBV6-1 | CASRGDSNQPQHF | TGTGCCAGCAGGGGGGACAGCAATCAGCCCCAGCATTTT
TRBD1 | TRBJ1-3 | TRBV5-1 | CASSYGQAFSGNTIYF | TGCGCCAGCAGCTACGGACAGGCGTTCTCTGGAAACACCATATATTTT